The 17 T cell receptor beta chains given below trace back to one sample, sequenced in a study of technical replicates of blood from several donors. Profiled with immunoSEQ multiplex PCR; TCRdb holds only in-frame clones, not every one. The sample consists of 67,000 or so clones, roughly 92% of them appearing once. Specimen: T cells isolated from PBMCs. Source of these receptors: a human donor in good health.

The chain recombines TRBV7-2 with TRBJ2-5; TRBD2 is a possible D gene (6 bases). The CDR3 covers 14 residues. Germline CDR1 and CDR2: SGHTA and FQGNSA. V lost 3 bases and J 5 bases, leaving 13 bases between the germline ends. The CDR3 here is CASSFGGSIETQYF. In DNA, the CDR3 is TGTGCCAGCAGCTTCGGGGGTAGTATCGAGACCCAGTACTTC.

The gene calls are TRBV5-5 and TRBJ1-5; D is ambiguous. The V gene lost 1 base and the J gene lost 7 bases, with 12 bases spanning the gap. The CDR3 loop spans 14 amino acids. Germline V gene sequence: CDR1 SGHKS, CDR2 YYEKEE (reference sequence). The CDR3 DNA is TGTGCCAGCAGCTTGACGGGAATCCAACAGCCCCAGCATTTT. Translated, it gives CASSLTGIQQPQHF.

CDR3 amino acids: CASSWQTSGFTDTQYF. CDR3 nucleotide sequence: TGTGCCAGCAGCTGGCAGACTAGCGGGTTTACAGATACGCAGTATTTT. The chain is built from TRBV5-6 and TRBJ2-3, with 10 nucleotides matching TRBD2. The CDR3 runs to 16 residues. Germline V gene data show CDR1 as SGHDT and CDR2 as YYEEEE. V trimming: 3 bases; J trimming: 3 bases; junction bases outside the gene matches: 7.

J is TRBJ2-1 and V is TRBV5-1, with D uncertain. Germline V gives CDR1 SGHRS, CDR2 YFSETQ. Trimming took off 4 bases at V and 2 bases at J, with 13 bases between the two ends. The CDR3 has 15 amino acids. The CDR3 DNA follows: TGCGCCAGCAGCACTGCAGACTCAACCTACAATGAGCAGTTCTTC. It specifies CASSTADSTYNEQFF.

This chain connects TRBV9 to TRBJ1-2; TRBD1 might be the D (6 bases). This CDR3 is 14 amino acids long. Looked up from germline, CDR1 is SGDLS and CDR2 is YYNGEE. Trimming pared 7 bases from V and 2 bases from J, leaving 15 bases between. Here the CDR3 reads CASGPPGQNYGYTF. DNA for the CDR3: TGTGCCAGCGGCCCCCCCGGACAGAACTATGGCTACACCTTC.

The chain uses TRBV11-1 and TRBJ2-7; weak D call: TRBD1 (6 bases). Looked up from germline, CDR1 is SGHAT and CDR2 is FQDESV (reference sequence). V was cut by 2 bases and J by 0 bases, with 17 bases left in between. This CDR3 contains 17 residues. CDR3 in DNA: TGTGCCAGCAGCTTACGACCGGGACACACACTCTCCTACGAGCAGTACTTC. Its protein product is CASSLRPGHTLSYEQYF.

This chain connects TRBV10-1 to TRBJ2-5, with no clear D. Germline lookup yields CDR1 WNHNN and CDR2 SYGVQD (reference sequence). V was pared by 2 bases and J by 5 bases, with 15 bases between. This CDR3 contains 15 residues. In DNA, the CDR3 is TGCGCCAGCAGTGAGCCGGCCGGGTTGGAGGAGACCCAGTACTTC. Translating gives CASSEPAGLEETQYF.

This clone was recorded once. The chain links TRBV9 to TRBJ2-4; maybe TRBD2 (5 bases). Germline V gene data show CDR1 as SGDLS and CDR2 as YYNGEE. The CDR3 sequence is 16 residues long. V was pared by 0 bases and J by 5 bases, with 15 bases between. This CDR3 reads CASSVEVGAEENIQYF. The DNA of the CDR3 is TGTGCCAGCAGCGTAGAGGTGGGAGCCGAGGAAAACATTCAGTACTTC.

The rearrangement links TRBV2 to TRBJ2-1; 15 positions agree with TRBD2. Germline trimming cut 6 bases from V and 8 bases from J; bases unmatched to any gene: 5. This CDR3 is built from 15 residues. Germline assignment: CDR1 SNHLY and CDR2 FYNNEI. The CDR3 DNA sequence: TGTGCCAGCAGCGGACTAGCGGGAGGGATCTATGAGCAGTTCTTC. Its translation is CASSGLAGGIYEQFF.

This chain connects TRBV18 to TRBJ2-7, with a possible D match to TRBD1 (5 bases). The CDR3 length is 12 residues. Germline-derived CDR1 and CDR2 are KGHSH and LQKENI. The V and J ends lost 5 bases and 4 bases respectively, with 9 bases between them. The chain's CDR3 is CASSDSRYEQYF. Here the CDR3 DNA reads TGTGCCAGCTCAGACAGCCGGTACGAGCAGTACTTC.

The chain recombines TRBV30 with TRBJ2-5; maybe TRBD1 (5 bases). Germline assignment: CDR1 GTSNPN and CDR2 SVGIG (reference sequence). Trimming pared 0 bases from V and 4 bases from J, leaving 9 bases between. This CDR3 spans 13 amino acids. The CDR3 nucleotides are TGTGCCTGGAGTGTAGCAGGGCCAGAGACCCAGTACTTC. It codes for CAWSVAGPETQYF.

The chain is built from TRBV10-2 and TRBJ2-7; 7 nucleotides line up with TRBD2. Germline-derived CDR1 and CDR2 are WSHSY and SAAADI. Germline trimming cut 4 bases from V and 0 bases from J; bases unmatched to any gene: 3. This CDR3 spans 14 amino acids. CDR3 bases: TGCGCCAGCAGTGTAGTAGCGGGCTCCTACGAGCAGTACTTC. Amino acid sequence: CASSVVAGSYEQYF.

The V gene is TRBV6-6, the J gene TRBJ1-5; D perhaps matches TRBD1 (6 bases). Trimming left V 5 bases short and J 0 bases short, with 11 bases between. Germline V gene lookup returns CDR1 MNHNY and CDR2 SVGAGI (reference sequence). The CDR3 runs to 15 residues. The DNA for the CDR3 is TGTGCCAGCAGTGGGACAACCTATAGCAATCAGCCCCAGCATTTT. It translates to CASSGTTYSNQPQHF.

In this sample, this clone turned up once. This chain connects TRBV7-2 to TRBJ2-3; TRBD2 agrees at 9 bases. The CDR3 spans 15 residues. Per the germline V gene, CDR1 is SGHTA and CDR2 is FQGNSA. The J segment lost 4 bases and the V segment lost 1 base, leaving 3 bases of the junction unmatched. The DNA of the CDR3 is TGTGCCAGCAGCTTAGTAGCGGGAGTCCCAGATACGCAGTATTTT. As protein: CASSLVAGVPDTQYF.

The rearrangement links TRBV4-1 to TRBJ1-2, with 10 positions matching TRBD1. The trim removed 2 bases at V and 8 bases at J, leaving 5 bases unmatched. The germline V gene encodes CDR1 MGHRA and CDR2 YSYEKL. The CDR3 loop spans 14 amino acids. CDR3 DNA: TGCGCCAGCAGCCAACCGGGACAGGGGAGGGGCTACACCTTC. Translation: CASSQPGQGRGYTF.

This rearrangement joins TRBV6-5 to TRBJ1-3; unclear D gene. CDR3 length equals 11 residues. The ends were cut back, 4 bases at V and 4 bases at J, with 2 bases in the middle. Germline CDR1 MNHEY, CDR2 SVGAGI. The DNA of the CDR3 is TGTGCCAGCAGTTTAGGAAACACCATATATTTT. Translation: CASSLGNTIYF.

The chain recombines TRBV7-6 with TRBJ1-3; no definite D call. V was cut by 5 bases and J by 0 bases, with 8 bases left in between. Germline loops: CDR1 SGHVS, CDR2 FNYEAQ. The CDR3 has 14 amino acids. The DNA for the CDR3 is TGTGCCAGCAGCCTGAGTAGCTCTGGAAACACCATATATTTT. Residues: CASSLSSSGNTIYF.